Listed here is a single T cell receptor (beta chain). Its antigen is currently unknown. PBMCs, at least 6.5 million per sample, were isolated. These data are taken from a study of blood T cells in healthy people across ages. Points from the study as a whole: Greater diversity and more naive CD4+ cells were seen in long-lived donors than in aged donors. In these data, TCR beta diversity tracked strongly with naive T cell percentage. It was held that diversity estimates obtained from one million T cells represented underestimates.

This CDR3 has 15 amino acids. Trimming cost V 6 bases and J 4 bases; bases outside gene matches: 9. Germline V gene lookup returns CDR1 SEHNR and CDR2 FQNEAQ (reference sequence). A second PCR of 7 to 11 cycles used a sample-barcoded 5' primer and a J-beta primer mix. TCRdb processed the 5' RACE reads anew with MiXCR; each CDR3 protein has one entry. The sample lists 1.5 million to 2 million distinct CDR3 sequences, about two fifths occurring once. This clonotype was sampled from a human donor in good health. The sample taken for sequencing was blood. This chain links TRBV7-9 with TRBJ2-1; 7 nucleotides agree with TRBD2. CDR3 protein: CASRFSSGPYNEQFF. The CDR3 nucleotides are TGTGCCAGCAGATTTTCTAGCGGACCGTACAATGAGCAGTTCTTC.